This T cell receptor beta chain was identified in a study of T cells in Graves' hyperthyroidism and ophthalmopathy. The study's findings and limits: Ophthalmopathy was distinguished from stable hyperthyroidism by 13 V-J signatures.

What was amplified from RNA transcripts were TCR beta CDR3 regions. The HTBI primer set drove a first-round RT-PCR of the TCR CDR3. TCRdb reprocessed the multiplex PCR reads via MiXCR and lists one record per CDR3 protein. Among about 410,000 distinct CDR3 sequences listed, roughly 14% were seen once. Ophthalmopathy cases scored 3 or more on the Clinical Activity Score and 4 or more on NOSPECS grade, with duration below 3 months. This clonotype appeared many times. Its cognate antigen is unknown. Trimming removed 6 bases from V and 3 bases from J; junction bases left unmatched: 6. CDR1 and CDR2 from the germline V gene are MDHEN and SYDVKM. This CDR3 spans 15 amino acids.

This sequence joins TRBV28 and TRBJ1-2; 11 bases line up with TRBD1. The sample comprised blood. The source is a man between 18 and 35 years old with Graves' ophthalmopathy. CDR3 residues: CASSGQGAFDYGYTF. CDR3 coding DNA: TGTGCCAGCAGCGGACAGGGGGCATTTGACTATGGCTACACCTTC.